This T cell receptor beta chain emerged from a study of Graves' ophthalmopathy and Graves' hyperthyroidism. The wider study: Untreated patients at initial diagnosis provided peripheral blood.

This clonotype appeared many times. Scientists amplified the TCR beta CDR3 regions from RNA transcripts. After a first-round RT-PCR with HTBI primers, a second-round multiplex PCR was run. TCRdb recomputed calls from the multiplex PCR reads with MiXCR, one row per CDR3 protein. Of under 250,000 distinct CDR3 sequences in the sample, around a fifth were seen once. CDR1 is MDHEN, CDR2 SYDVKM, per germline. The ends lost 4 bases at V and 6 bases at J; junction bases unmatched: 3. This CDR3 has 14 residues. Sequencing was done on a sample of peripheral blood. The chain recombines TRBV28 with TRBJ1-5; 10 nucleotides line up with TRBD1. The TCR originated in a woman between 45 and 65 years old with Graves' ophthalmopathy. The CDR3 bases are TGTGCCAGCAGTTCGGGACAGGGGAGTCAGCCCCAGCATTTT. Translation: CASSSGQGSQPQHF.